The rows below give T cell receptor beta chains drawn from one sample of a study of cytomegalovirus exposure and HLA in healthy donors. This table comes from immunoSEQ multiplex PCR, and its TCRdb copy is limited to in-frame clones, with some not included. The sample comprises more than 200,000 clones, around 83% of which are singletons, and 1.1% to 1.5% rests with the top ten. Sequencing was performed on PBMCs. These receptors were obtained from a girl between 5 and 17 years old in good health and CMV-seronegative. Both conserved end residues are part of each CDR3. A D gene is named only where the DNA matches it firmly. Expanded clones get a size class; other rows say once, few or many, or leave the size out.

size,D,V,J,DNA,CDR3
.,.,TRBV5-5,TRBJ1-4,TGTGCCAGCAGCTTTCGAGGGAGCGAAAAACTGTTTTTT,CASSFRGSEKLFF
.,.,TRBV5-4,TRBJ1-3,TGTGCCAGCCCCCGGGGGGCAGGGGTAGTGGGAAACACCATATATTTT,CASPRGAGVVGNTIYF
.,TRBD1,TRBV18,TRBJ1-5,TGTGCCAGCTCACCAAACAGGGGTAGCAATCAGCCCCAGCATTTT,CASSPNRGSNQPQHF
.,.,TRBV5-8,TRBJ2-3,TGTGCCAGCAGCTTGGGTCAGGTTGGCAGTACTAGCACAGATACGCAGTATTTT,CASSLGQVGSTSTDTQYF
.,.,TRBV18,TRBJ1-4,TGTGCCAGCTCACCCCAGAGGGCTATGGTCGGATCGACTAATGAAAAACTGTTTTTT,CASSPQRAMVGSTNEKLFF
.,TRBD2,TRBV10-2,TRBJ2-1,TGCGCCAGCAGTGAAGGGACTAGGCAGTTCTTC,CASSEGTRQFF
few,TRBD2,TRBV11-3,TRBJ2-5,TGTGCCAGCAGCCCCGGACTAGCGGGAGCTAAGACCCAGTACTTC,CASSPGLAGAKTQYF
.,TRBD2,TRBV27,TRBJ2-3,TGTGCCAGCAGTTTACTGGCTAGCGGGAGTGCAGATACGCAGTATTTT,CASSLLASGSADTQYF
.,.,TRBV11-2,TRBJ1-4,TGTGCCAGCAGCTTAGGACATAGAGAAAAACTGTTTTTT,CASSLGHREKLFF
few,TRBD1,TRBV7-2,TRBJ1-1,TGTGCCAGCAGCCCGCGGACAGGGGGCAACACTGAAGCTTTCTTT,CASSPRTGGNTEAFF
.,.,TRBV6-5,TRBJ1-3,TGTGCCAGCAGTCGTACAGGCAACTCTGGAAACACCATATATTTT,CASSRTGNSGNTIYF
.,TRBD1,TRBV18,TRBJ1-2,TGTGCCAGCTCACCACGGGACAGGAACCTCTATGGCTACACCTTC,CASSPRDRNLYGYTF
.,TRBD1,TRBV28,TRBJ2-5,TGTGCCATCACGGACAGGGTAGAGACCCAGTACTTC,CAITDRVETQYF
.,TRBD2,TRBV27,TRBJ2-7,TGTGCCAGCAGTTTGAGGTTAACTAGCGGGACCCCTTCCTACGAGCAGTACTTC,CASSLRLTSGTPSYEQYF
.,.,TRBV2,TRBJ2-1,TGTGCCAGCAGTGCCTCGCGGGATGAGCAGTTCTTC,CASSASRDEQFF
.,.,TRBV7-9,TRBJ1-3,TGTGCCAGCAGCTTAGCTGCGGGTACTGGAAACACCATATATTTT,CASSLAAGTGNTIYF
.,.,TRBV14,TRBJ1-1,TGTGCCAGCAGCTTCCTCTCGGGAGCTATGAACACTGAAGCTTTCTTT,CASSFLSGAMNTEAFF
.,.,TRBV5-1,TRBJ1-2,TGCGCCAGCAGCTTGGACAGCCTCTATGGCTACACCTTC,CASSLDSLYGYTF
once,TRBD1,TRBV6-1,TRBJ2-3,TGTGCCAGCAGTGAAATTGTCACAGGGGCAGATACGCAGTATTTT,CASSEIVTGADTQYF
.,.,TRBV7-9,TRBJ2-1,TGTGCCAGCAGCTTAGGCAGACTAGTTGAGGGCGTCAAGGATGAGCAGTTCTTC,CASSLGRLVEGVKDEQFF
.,.,TRBV5-1,TRBJ1-1,TGCGCCAGCAGCTTGACCTGGGGGGGCACTGAAGCTTTCTTT,CASSLTWGGTEAFF
.,TRBD2,TRBV10-3,TRBJ2-3,TGTGCCATCAGTGAAACTAGCGGGAGCGCAGATACGCAGTATTTT,CAISETSGSADTQYF
.,.,TRBV29-1,TRBJ1-3,TGCAGCGTTCCGGGGAACTCCAGAGTAACTGGAAACACCATATATTTT,CSVPGNSRVTGNTIYF
.,TRBD1,TRBV9,TRBJ1-1,TGTGCCAGCAGCGTAGCGGGTGACAGGGCGGCTTTCTTT,CASSVAGDRAAFF